Below, one T cell receptor (beta chain) is given with its context. Its target is unknown. At one end, the junction sequence differs from germline, possibly due to a read error. CDR1 LNHDA and CDR2 SQIVND come from the germline V gene (reference sequence). CDR3 length: 15 residues. The data were obtained in a study of cytomegalovirus exposure and HLA in healthy donors. Points from the study as a whole: Sequencing likely generated an artifact that appeared as a cluster of highly shared sequence variants.

The PCR made use of 60 Vbeta and 13 Jbeta primers. In the authors' methods: Later, roughly 86 million unique TCR beta chains were counted in an analysis, and about 10 million of them were shared. TCRdb keeps only in-frame clones here, not all; method: immunoSEQ multiplex PCR. V and J calls and clone size are copied from that table; D and trimming were computed from the DNA. The sample data list 200,000 or so clones. This chain connects TRBV19 to TRBJ2-1; TRBD2 matches at 8 bases. Sequencing used PBMCs. The sequence was collected from a girl aged 2-10 years in good health and CMV-seropositive. The CDR3 region has the DNA TGTGCCAGTAGTATGCCGGGACGGGGGGGAAATGAGCAGGTCTTC. Its protein is CASSMPGRGGNEQVF.